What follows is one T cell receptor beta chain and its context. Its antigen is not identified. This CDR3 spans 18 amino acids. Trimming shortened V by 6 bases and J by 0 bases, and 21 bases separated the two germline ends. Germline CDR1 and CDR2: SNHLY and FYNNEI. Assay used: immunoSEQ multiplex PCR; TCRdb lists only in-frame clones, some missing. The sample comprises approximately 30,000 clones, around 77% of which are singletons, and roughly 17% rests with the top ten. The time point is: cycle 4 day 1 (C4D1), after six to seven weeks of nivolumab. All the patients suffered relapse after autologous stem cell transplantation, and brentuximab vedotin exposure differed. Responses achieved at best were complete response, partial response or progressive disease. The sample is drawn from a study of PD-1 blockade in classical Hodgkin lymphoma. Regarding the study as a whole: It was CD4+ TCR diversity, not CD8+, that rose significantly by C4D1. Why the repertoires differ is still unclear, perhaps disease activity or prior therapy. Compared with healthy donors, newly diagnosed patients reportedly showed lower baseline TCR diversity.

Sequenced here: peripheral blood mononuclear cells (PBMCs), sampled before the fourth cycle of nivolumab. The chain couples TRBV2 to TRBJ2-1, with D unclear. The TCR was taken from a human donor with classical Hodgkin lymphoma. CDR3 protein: CASRPNLQGINSYNEQFF. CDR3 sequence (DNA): TGTGCCAGCAGACCTAACCTTCAAGGGATAAACTCCTACAATGAGCAGTTCTTC.